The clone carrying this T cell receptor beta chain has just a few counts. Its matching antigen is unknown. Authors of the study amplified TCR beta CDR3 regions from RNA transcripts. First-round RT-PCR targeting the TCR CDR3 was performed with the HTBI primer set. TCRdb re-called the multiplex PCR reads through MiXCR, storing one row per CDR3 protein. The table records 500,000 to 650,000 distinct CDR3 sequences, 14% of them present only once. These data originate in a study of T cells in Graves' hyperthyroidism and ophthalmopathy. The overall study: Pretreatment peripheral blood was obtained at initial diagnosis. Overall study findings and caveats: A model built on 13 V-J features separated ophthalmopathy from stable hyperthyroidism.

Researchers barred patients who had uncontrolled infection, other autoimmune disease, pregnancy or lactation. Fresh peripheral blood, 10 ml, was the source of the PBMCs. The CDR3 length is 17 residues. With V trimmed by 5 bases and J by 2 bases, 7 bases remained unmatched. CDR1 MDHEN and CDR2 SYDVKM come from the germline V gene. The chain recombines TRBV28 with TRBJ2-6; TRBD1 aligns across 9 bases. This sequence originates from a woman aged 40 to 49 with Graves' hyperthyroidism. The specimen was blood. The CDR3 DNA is TGTGCCAGCAGTCTGGACAGGGGAACGACTGGGGCCAACGTCCTGACTTTC. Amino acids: CASSLDRGTTGANVLTF.